This TCR beta chain was sequenced in a study of read filtering for tumor transcriptome and immune sequencing. Turning to the study itself: Patients were 17 to 20 male and about 14 female, mean age 65.9 years, range about 45 to 85.

Germline loops: CDR1 MNHEY, CDR2 SMNVEV (reference sequence). CDR3 size: 13 residues. V was pared by 4 bases and J by 3 bases, with 9 bases between. This clonotype has a count of ten or more. This library used approximately 370 ng RNA and molecular barcoded adaptors spanning alpha/delta and beta/gamma chains. TCRdb reprocessed the reads with MiXCR, giving one entry per CDR3 protein. The sample has 43,000 or so distinct CDR3 sequences; roughly 12% are singletons. Bone marrow was sampled from every patient at the time of active disease. The V call is TRBV27, the J call TRBJ2-5; possible D gene TRBD1, 6 bases. This TCR came from a donor aged 40 or older with multiple myeloma. Input material: a population of CD138-negative cells sorted from bone marrow. The CDR3 nucleotides read TGTGCCAGCAGTTCCTGGGACAAAGAGACCCAGTACTTC. Protein product: CASSSWDKETQYF.